Following are 8 T cell receptor beta chains from one sample sequenced in a study of regulatory T cells in long-lasting Graves disease. The time point here: newly diagnosed GD, antithyroid drugs for less than 3 months. PBMC-derived RNA was used for the TCR library. Both iRepertoire HTBI primers and Arm-PCR of CDR3 regions were used to build the TCR beta libraries. A single record per CDR3 protein comes from TCRdb applying MiXCR to the multiplex PCR reads. The sample has roughly 400,000 distinct CDR3 sequences, 16% seen once. The same data also went into a second study, on T cells in Graves' hyperthyroidism and ophthalmopathy.

The specimen comprised peripheral blood mononuclear cells (PBMCs), sampled at new diagnosis, from a patient treated with antithyroid drugs. These receptors came from a young woman with Graves disease.

The V gene is TRBV28, the J gene TRBJ2-1, with 8 bases fitting TRBD2. The CDR3 is made up of 15 amino acids. The V gene end was trimmed by 3 bases and the J gene end by 5 bases; junction bases not matched to a gene: 6. Germline CDR1 MDHEN, CDR2 SYDVKM. In DNA, the CDR3 is TGTGCCAGCAGTTTCTTGACTAGCGACAACAATGAGCAGTTCTTC. Protein product: CASSFLTSDNNEQFF.

This clonotype was seen at least ten times. This rearrangement joins TRBV12-3 or TRBV12-4 to TRBJ2-7, with TRBD1 identical over 7 bases. Unmatched junction bases numbered 13, after V lost 6 bases and J lost 2 bases. This CDR3 contains 16 residues. Here the CDR3 DNA reads TGTGCCAGCAGCCGCATACCAGCGACAGGGACCTACGAGCAGTACTTC. It encodes CASSRIPATGTYEQYF.

At least ten counts were recorded for this clonotype. The V and J genes are TRBV7-3 and TRBJ1-1; TRBD1 is a possible D gene (6 bases). The germline gives CDR1 SGHTA, CDR2 FQGTGA. This CDR3 region has 13 residues. Trimming cost V 1 base and J 5 bases, with 8 bases left between them. In DNA, the CDR3 is TGTGCCAGCAGCTTAAACAGGGATACTGAAGCTTTCTTT. Protein: CASSLNRDTEAFF.

This clonotype was found a few times. The chain is built from TRBV12-3 or TRBV12-4 and TRBJ2-6; 8 bases match TRBD1. The CDR3 has 18 amino acids. The ends lost 4 bases at V and 0 bases at J; junction bases unmatched: 8. In DNA, the CDR3 is TGTGCCAGCAGTTCCGACAGGGGAGGCCCCTCTGGGGCCAACGTCCTGACTTTC. Protein: CASSSDRGGPSGANVLTF.

This clonotype was seen ten or more times. V usage is TRBV11-3 and J usage is TRBJ2-2; D is unclear. Trimming removed 6 bases from V and 1 base from J, with 6 bases in between. The germline gives CDR1 SGHNT, CDR2 YENEEA. This CDR3 is 13 amino acids long. The CDR3 spells CASSTVNTGELFF. In DNA, the CDR3 is TGTGCCAGCAGTACGGTGAACACCGGGGAGCTGTTTTTT.

The chain couples TRBV6-4 to TRBJ2-3; no firm D call. The V end was cut by 6 bases, the J end by 2 bases, with 12 bases between. Germline V gene sequence: CDR1 MRHNA, CDR2 SNTAGT. The CDR3 contains 14 residues. The DNA for the CDR3 is TGTGCCAGCAGCGCATCCCCGCACACAGATACGCAGTATTTT. Translated, it gives CASSASPHTDTQYF.

This clonotype was counted ten times or more. This chain links TRBV20-1 with TRBJ2-7, with 7 bases fitting TRBD2. Germline-derived CDR1 and CDR2 are DFQATT and SNEGSKA (reference sequence). Losses at the gene ends were 6 bases for V and 1 base for J; bases not matched to a gene: 21. The CDR3 extends over 18 amino acids. DNA of the CDR3: TGCAGTGCCGTCGGAGGGCGGGAGTCAAGTAAGGGGTCCTACGAGCAGTACTTC. This translates into CSAVGGRESSKGSYEQYF.

This clonotype was counted many times. This chain uses TRBV11-3 with TRBJ2-5; no reliable D call. The CDR3 sequence is 14 residues long. Trimming removed 2 bases from V and 1 base from J, with 8 bases in between. Germline V lookup: CDR1 SGHNT, CDR2 YENEEA. As DNA, the CDR3 is TGTGCCAGCAGCTTATTCCGTTCCCAAGAGACCCAGTACTTC. It encodes CASSLFRSQETQYF.